A selection of T cell receptor beta chains follows, all from one sample in a study of CD8+ T cells in alopecia areata. Using immunoSEQ multiplex PCR, the repertoire was profiled, and TCRdb retains in-frame clones only, with some absent. The sample records 130,000 or so clones, 47% being singletons. Sequencing was carried out using NKG2D-low CD8+ T cells sorted from blood. The receptors derive from a human donor with alopecia areata. Both conserved end residues are part of each CDR3. A D gene is named only where the DNA matches it firmly. Only part of the rows carry a size: once, few, many, or a class if the clone is expanded.

CDR3aa	CDR3nt	d_gene	abundance	j_gene	v_gene
CSVLTGASYEQYF	TGCAGCGTTCTAACGGGGGCTTCCTACGAGCAGTACTTC	-	-	TRBJ2-7	TRBV29-1
CAWSVQDYQPQHF	TGTGCCTGGAGTGTTCAGGATTATCAGCCCCAGCATTTT	-	-	TRBJ1-5	TRBV30
CASSLALGKVNEQYF	TGTGCCAGCAGCTTAGCGCTCGGGAAAGTGAACGAGCAGTACTTC	-	few	TRBJ2-7	TRBV7-9
CASSLRTPGESYEQYF	TGTGCCAGCAGTTTAAGGACACCCGGGGAGTCCTACGAGCAGTACTTC	-	-	TRBJ2-7	TRBV27
CAWSIRDRGPDTEAFF	TGTGCCTGGAGTATACGGGACAGGGGGCCGGACACTGAAGCTTTCTTT	TRBD1	-	TRBJ1-1	TRBV30
CALYGGYGYTF	TGTGCCCTTTACGGGGGATATGGCTACACCTTC	-	few	TRBJ1-2	TRBV28
CASSFQDYGYTF	TGTGCCAGCAGCTTTCAGGACTATGGCTACACCTTC	-	-	TRBJ1-2	TRBV5-6
CASSRGAGGGEDTQYF	TGTGCCAGCAGCCGTGGAGCGGGGGGGGGCGAAGATACGCAGTATTTT	TRBD2	few	TRBJ2-3	TRBV6-4
CASSLEGLAYEQYF	TGCGCCAGCAGCTTGGAGGGACTAGCGTACGAGCAGTACTTC	TRBD2	once	TRBJ2-7	TRBV5-1
CASSEGQGATDTQYF	TGCGCCAGCAGCGAGGGACAGGGGGCCACAGATACGCAGTATTTT	TRBD1	few	TRBJ2-3	TRBV10-1
CASSLWQGAEETQYF	TGTGCCAGCAGTTTGTGGCAGGGGGCCGAAGAGACCCAGTACTTC	TRBD1	-	TRBJ2-5	TRBV28
CASSQAREISGANVLTF	TGCGCCAGCAGCCAAGCCAGGGAAATTTCTGGGGCCAACGTCCTGACTTTC	-	-	TRBJ2-6	TRBV4-1
CASSLGTGANVLTF	TGTGCCAGCAGCTTGGGAACCGGGGCCAACGTCCTGACTTTC	-	-	TRBJ2-6	TRBV5-6
CASSELKAFF	TGTGCCAGCAGTGAGCTCAAAGCTTTCTTT	-	-	TRBJ1-1	TRBV2
CARSAGANVLTF	TGTGCCAGGTCGGCTGGGGCCAACGTCCTGACTTTC	-	-	TRBJ2-6	TRBV2
CASSPGLSYEQYF	TGTGCCAGTAGCCCGGGACTAAGTTACGAGCAGTACTTC	TRBD2	-	TRBJ2-7	TRBV19
CASSYRTGGPYEQYF	TGTGCCAGCAGTTATAGGACAGGGGGGCCCTACGAGCAGTACTTC	TRBD1	-	TRBJ2-7	TRBV6-5
CASSQVFGIGNEQFF	TGCGCCAGCAGCCAAGTTTTCGGGATCGGCAATGAGCAGTTCTTC	-	-	TRBJ2-1	TRBV4-3